Listed here are 26 T cell receptor beta chains from one sample, sequenced in a study of neoadjuvant nivolumab and ipilimumab in lung cancer. Clones were read by immunoSEQ multiplex PCR, and TCRdb kept only the in-frame ones, dropping some. The sample has about 18,000 clones, 80% to 90% seen once. The sequences come from peripheral blood, collected before neoadjuvant nivolumab, alone or with ipilimumab. All receptors derive from an adult with non-small cell lung cancer.

The chain combines TRBV28 with TRBJ2-5; D is perhaps TRBD1 or TRBD2 (5 bases each). From germline, CDR1 is MDHEN and CDR2 SYDVKM. The CDR3 is 14 residues long. V lost 6 bases, J lost 4 bases, and 15 bases lay in between. This CDR3 reads CASRPGTVVETQYF. In DNA, the CDR3 is TGTGCCAGCAGACCAGGGACCGTGGTAGAGACCCAGTACTTC.

V usage is TRBV5-1 and J usage is TRBJ2-7; 7 nucleotides line up with TRBD1. The V gene end was trimmed by 7 bases and the J gene end by 0 bases; junction bases not matched to a gene: 10. The CDR3 is 15 amino acids. Germline CDR1 reads SGHRS; CDR2 reads YFSETQ. The CDR3 DNA follows: TGCGCCAGCTCCCGATTGACAGGGCGCTCCTACGAGCAGTACTTC. This gives the protein CASSRLTGRSYEQYF.

This clone has a single count. J is TRBJ1-1 and V is TRBV29-1, with D maybe TRBD1 (5 bases). This CDR3 has 14 residues. Germline V gives CDR1 SQVTM, CDR2 ANQGSEA. V lost 2 bases, J lost 4 bases, and 14 bases lay in between. For the CDR3, the DNA is TGCAGCGTTGAAAGGGTAGGCGGGGGCACTGAAGCTTTCTTT. This encodes CSVERVGGGTEAFF.

The rearrangement uses TRBV14 and TRBJ2-5; D is ambiguous. There are 12 residues in the CDR3. The V end was cut by 6 bases, the J end by 7 bases, with 12 bases between. The V gene's germline CDR1 is SGHDN and CDR2 FVKESK. This CDR3 reads CASSFGLGTQYF. The CDR3 coding sequence is TGTGCCAGCAGTTTCGGGTTGGGGACCCAGTACTTC.

The chain combines TRBV5-1 with TRBJ2-7; 10 bases fit TRBD1. Looked up from germline, CDR1 is SGHRS and CDR2 is YFSETQ. Trimming took 3 bases from V and 5 from J; bases not matched to a gene: 5. CDR3 size: 14 residues. The CDR3 here is CASSWGTGVDEQYF. The CDR3 nucleotides are TGCGCCAGCAGCTGGGGGACAGGGGTCGACGAGCAGTACTTC. Using reference TRBV5-1 and TRBJ2-7 for the parts outside the CDR3, the full variable domain is KAGVTQTPRYLIKTRGQQVTLSCSPISGHRSVSWYQQTPGQGLQFLFEYFSETQRNKGNFPGRFSGRQFSNSRSEMNVSTLELGDSALYLCASSWGTGVDEQYFGPGTRLTVT.

The chain recombines TRBV6-7 with TRBJ2-7, with D unclear. TRBV6-7 belongs to the ORF category, with a function that is uncertain. V lost 7 bases, J lost 2 bases, and 12 bases lay in between. CDR3 length: 13 residues. CDR3 DNA: TGTGCCAGCACCCCGTCGATAACCTACGAGCAGTACTTC. Translation gives CASTPSITYEQYF.

The V and J genes are TRBV29-1 and TRBJ2-1, with D perhaps matching TRBD1 (6 bases). V was clipped by 6 bases and J by 7 bases, with 16 bases between them. This CDR3 spans 13 amino acids. The germline CDR1 and CDR2 sequences are SQVTM and ANQGSEA. The CDR3 protein is CSVGPGQSNEQFF. The CDR3 nucleotides are TGCAGCGTCGGACCCGGACAGAGTAATGAGCAGTTCTTC.

This clone has a single count. V is TRBV6-1 and J is TRBJ2-1; 11 bases fit TRBD1. The CDR3 is 15 amino acids. The germline V gene encodes CDR1 MNHNS and CDR2 SASEGT. V shed 5 bases and J 6 bases; nucleotides not matched to a gene: 6. CDR3 region: CASSFSGTGGNEQFF. CDR3 DNA sequence: TGTGCCAGCAGTTTTTCCGGGACAGGGGGCAATGAGCAGTTCTTC.

V gene TRBV29-1 combines with J gene TRBJ1-2; the D is unclear. The V and J ends lost 4 bases and 4 bases respectively, with 10 bases between them. Germline V lookup: CDR1 SQVTM, CDR2 ANQGSEA. The CDR3 is 12 residues long. The CDR3 spells CSVASSSYGYTF. CDR3 DNA: TGCAGCGTTGCCTCGAGTTCCTATGGCTACACCTTC.

The rearrangement joins TRBV20-1 to TRBJ2-1, with D perhaps TRBD1 (6 bases). The CDR3 extends over 11 amino acids. The germline gives CDR1 DFQATT, CDR2 SNEGSKA (reference sequence). The germline V and J ends were trimmed by 0 bases and 10 bases, with 7 bases remaining between them. CDR3 amino acids: CSARDRGEQFF. The DNA of the CDR3 is TGCAGTGCTAGAGACAGGGGCGAGCAGTTCTTC.

The genes are TRBV29-1 and TRBJ2-3, with D perhaps assigned TRBD1 or TRBD2 (6 bases each). V lost 4 bases to trimming and J lost 9 bases, with 14 bases between them. CDR1 and CDR2 from the germline V gene are SQVTM and ANQGSEA. This CDR3 has 12 residues. This chain's CDR3 is CSVASGGRTQYF. As DNA, the CDR3 is TGCAGCGTTGCCTCCGGGGGCAGAACGCAGTATTTT.

The chain joins TRBV15 to TRBJ2-7; D assignment may be TRBD1 or TRBD2 (5 bases each). In germline, CDR1 is LNHNV, CDR2 YYDKDF (reference sequence). This CDR3 has 13 residues. Trimming took 0 bases from V and 3 from J, leaving 6 bases between them. The CDR3 DNA reads as TGTGCCACCAGCAGAGATGGGGGCTACGAGCAGTACTTC. This translates into CATSRDGGYEQYF.

The chain joins TRBV9 to TRBJ2-2; 8 bases line up with TRBD2. CDR3 length: 17 residues. Per the germline V gene, CDR1 is SGDLS and CDR2 is YYNGEE. After removal of 4 bases from V and 4 bases from J, the junction contained 12 bases not matched to a gene. CDR3 coding DNA: TGTGCCAGCAGCTTCGGGACTAGATCAAGGGCCACCGGGGAGCTGTTTTTT. The encoded protein is CASSFGTRSRATGELFF.

This clone appeared a single time. The chain couples TRBV9 to TRBJ1-3; D unresolved. V lost 6 bases, J lost 2 bases, and 12 bases lay in between. This CDR3 comprises 14 residues. Germline CDR1 reads SGDLS; CDR2 reads YYNGEE. CDR3 nucleotides: TGTGCCAGCACCTTCGACGGAGCTGGAAACACCATATATTTT. It translates to CASTFDGAGNTIYF.

This chain connects TRBV5-8 to TRBJ2-7; D uncertain. Per the germline V gene, CDR1 is SGHTS and CDR2 is YDEGEE. The V and J ends lost 5 bases and 5 bases respectively, with 14 bases between them. The CDR3 contains 13 residues. CDR3 in DNA: TGTGCCAGCAGACCCGGTTATGGGAACGAGCAGTACTTC. Its translation: CASRPGYGNEQYF. The whole variable domain, remainder taken from reference TRBV5-8 and TRBJ2-7, is EAGVTQSPTHLIKTRGQQATLRCSPISGHTSVYWYQQALGLGLQFLLWYDEGEERNRGNFPPRFSGRQFPNYSSELNVNALELEDSALYLCASRPGYGNEQYFGPGTRLTVT.

This chain uses TRBV30 with TRBJ1-2; tentatively, D is TRBD1 (6 bases). The CDR3 extends over 14 amino acids. Germline loops: CDR1 GTSNPN, CDR2 SVGIG (reference sequence). V gave up 1 base and J gave up 5 bases, with 14 bases separating them. The CDR3 nucleotides are TGTGCCTGGAGTGCGGGGGGCACGGCTTATGGCTACACCTTC. This sequence encodes CAWSAGGTAYGYTF. The whole variable domain, remainder taken from reference TRBV30 and TRBJ1-2, is SQTIHQWPATLVQPVGSPLSLECTVEGTSNPNLYWYRQAAGRGLQLLFYSVGIGQISSEVPQNLSASRPQDRQFILSSKKLLLSDSGFYLCAWSAGGTAYGYTFGSGTRLTVV.

The J gene is TRBJ2-5, the V gene TRBV18, with D perhaps TRBD1 (6 bases). CDR1 and CDR2 from the germline V gene are KGHSH and LQKENI. V was clipped by 6 bases and J by 5 bases, with 16 bases between them. The CDR3 spans 14 residues. The DNA of the CDR3 is TGTGCCAGCTCCACGGGACAACTGGGTGAGACCCAGTACTTC. Its protein is CASSTGQLGETQYF.

The gene calls are TRBV29-1 and TRBJ2-1; 10 positions match TRBD2. Trimming cost V 3 bases and J 0 bases; bases outside gene matches: 5. The germline CDR1 and CDR2 sequences are SQVTM and ANQGSEA. The CDR3 runs to 16 residues. CDR3 region: CSVEPGTSDSYNEQFF. CDR3 coding DNA: TGCAGCGTTGAGCCCGGGACTAGCGACTCCTACAATGAGCAGTTCTTC.

The V gene is TRBV7-2, the J gene TRBJ2-7, with D possibly TRBD1 on 6 matching bases. CDR3 length: 14 residues. The germline gives CDR1 SGHTA, CDR2 FQGNSA. Trimming took off 1 base at V and 5 bases at J, with 12 bases between the two ends. CDR3 sequence reads: CASSLVLQGDEQYF. CDR3 sequence (DNA): TGTGCCAGCAGCTTAGTCCTACAGGGCGACGAGCAGTACTTC.

V and J are TRBV28 and TRBJ1-1, with 8 bases identical to TRBD1. CDR1 is MDHEN, CDR2 SYDVKM, per germline. This CDR3 contains 15 residues. The V gene end was trimmed by 5 bases and the J gene end by 9 bases; junction bases not matched to a gene: 14. The CDR3 DNA sequence: TGTGCCAGCAGTCCACAGACAGGGGCCCGGCGAAAAGCTTTCTTT. This encodes CASSPQTGARRKAFF.

The chain employs TRBV27 and TRBJ2-5; D is uncertain. CDR1 is MNHEY and CDR2 is SMNVEV in the germline V gene (reference sequence). V was cut by 2 bases and J by 5 bases, with 3 bases left in between. The CDR3 is 11 residues long. Here the CDR3 DNA reads TGTGCCAGCAGTTTAGGGGAGACCCAGTACTTC. It codes for CASSLGETQYF.

This chain links TRBV9 with TRBJ2-1; no clear D gene. This CDR3 has 15 amino acids. Looked up from germline, CDR1 is SGDLS and CDR2 is YYNGEE. Trimming cost V 0 bases and J 10 bases, with 17 bases left between them. CDR3 protein: CASSVALSAPGEQFF. The CDR3 DNA reads TGTGCCAGCAGCGTAGCCCTGTCGGCCCCCGGGGAGCAGTTCTTC.

The chain couples TRBV18 to TRBJ1-5, with unresolved D. The CDR3 contains 15 residues. Germline CDR1 and CDR2: KGHSH and LQKENI. Trimming took off 2 bases at V and 0 bases at J, with 8 bases between the two ends. In DNA form, the CDR3 reads TGTGCCAGCTCACCAATGGGCTATAGCAATCAGCCCCAGCATTTT. Residues: CASSPMGYSNQPQHF.

The chain couples TRBV20-1 to TRBJ2-7; D is unclear. Germline V lookup: CDR1 DFQATT, CDR2 SNEGSKA (reference sequence). The CDR3 runs to 11 residues. Trimming cost V 6 bases and J 6 bases, with 12 bases left between them. The CDR3 nucleotides read TGCAGTGCGAGGCAAGGGATCGAGCAGTACTTC. Its protein product is CSARQGIEQYF.

The chain combines TRBV30 with TRBJ2-2; D possibly corresponds to TRBD2 (7 bases). The CDR3 has 15 amino acids. The V end was cut by 6 bases, the J end by 8 bases, with 22 bases between. CDR1 GTSNPN and CDR2 SVGIG come from the germline V gene (reference sequence). The CDR3 nucleotides read TGTGCCTGCCGACCTAGCGGAGGGGGTGTTGGGGAGCTGTTTTTT. Protein sequence: CACRPSGGGVGELFF.

The sample holds a few counts of this clone. The chain is built from TRBV5-1 and TRBJ1-5; D is ambiguous. V shed 5 bases and J shed 5 bases, with 11 bases lying between them. CDR3 length: 13 amino acids. Germline assignment: CDR1 SGHRS and CDR2 YFSETQ. Here the CDR3 reads CASSLHPDQPQHF. In nucleotides, the CDR3 is TGCGCCAGCAGTCTCCATCCGGATCAGCCCCAGCATTTT.